This is a list of T cell receptor beta chains from one sample in a study of neurological immune-mediated disorders. TCRdb fed the 5' RACE reads into MiXCR, producing one record per CDR3 protein. The data show 55,000 to 75,000 distinct CDR3 sequences, 2% to 2.5% seen once. Sequenced: PBMCs. These receptor sequences come from a man aged 50-60 years with multiple sclerosis. Both conserved end residues are part of each CDR3. The D gene is left open where the match is weak. The size field is filled for only some rows; it gives once, few, many or a size class.

TGCAGTGCTAGATCCATCCTAACAACACTCGAGCAGTACTTC	CSARSILTTLEQYF	TRBV20-1	TRBJ2-7	NA	many
TGTGCCACCAGCAGAGATGGGGGCTCTGGAAACACCATATATTTT	CATSRDGGSGNTIYF	TRBV15	TRBJ1-3	NA	many
TGCAGTGCTAACGACAGGCGACCCTACGAGCAGTACTTC	CSANDRRPYEQYF	TRBV20-1	TRBJ2-7	NA	many
TGCAGTGCTAGTGGTACCGGATGGGAGACCCAGTACTTC	CSASGTGWETQYF	TRBV20-1	TRBJ2-5	NA	many
TGTGCCAGCAGTTACTCTCCGGACACTTCCTACGAGCAGTACTTC	CASSYSPDTSYEQYF	TRBV6-5	TRBJ2-7	NA	NA
TGTGCCAGCAGACTAACAGGGGGGTATAGCAATGAGCAGTTCTTC	CASRLTGGYSNEQFF	TRBV6-6	TRBJ2-1	TRBD1	many
TGTGCCAGCAGCTTGGACCGTTATAACTATGGCTACACCTTC	CASSLDRYNYGYTF	TRBV5-4	TRBJ1-2	NA	many
TGCGCCAGCAGCTTCGTTGAGGGGTACAATGAGCAGTTCTTC	CASSFVEGYNEQFF	TRBV5-1	TRBJ2-1	NA	many
TGTGCCAGCAGTCCGACCTCGCGAGGGAACACTGAAGCTTTCTTT	CASSPTSRGNTEAFF	TRBV6-6	TRBJ1-1	NA	many
TGTGCCAGCAGCCCTGGCCCGGAGACCCAGTACTTC	CASSPGPETQYF	TRBV12-3/TRBV12-4	TRBJ2-5	NA	many
TGTGCCTGGAGCCTGGGTAGCTCAAGGGGTCAGCCCCAGCATTTT	CAWSLGSSRGQPQHF	TRBV30	TRBJ1-5	NA	many
TGCAGTGCCAGTGACAGAGCCGGGGGTGAGCAGTTCTTC	CSASDRAGGEQFF	TRBV20-1	TRBJ2-1	NA	many
TGTGCCAGCTCCGGGCGGGGTAAGGATACGCAGTATTTT	CASSGRGKDTQYF	TRBV3-1	TRBJ2-3	NA	many
TGTGCCAGCAGTTACCTCGGTGGGGGCACTGAAGCTTTCTTT	CASSYLGGGTEAFF	TRBV6-5	TRBJ1-1	NA	many
TGCGCCAGCAGCTCAGCCAGGGACAATGAGCAGTTCTTC	CASSSARDNEQFF	TRBV5-1	TRBJ2-1	NA	many